The sequence of this T cell receptor (beta chain) was determined in a study of tumor-infiltrating lymphocytes in localized non-small cell lung cancer (dated by TCRdb to the early 2020s). The study in broad terms: Several histologies were represented in the cohort, which also included both smokers and never-smokers as well as patients whose samples were collected after neoadjuvant chemotherapy. From each patient came resected tumor tissue plus uninvolved lung tissue from that same patient, and the uninvolved lung tissue was described as non-adjacent to the tumor. Flow cytometry, multiplex immunofluorescence, RNA-seq, exome sequencing and proteomics were applied to the same patients as TCR sequencing, which was one of several integrated assays. In total, the ICON cohort consisted of over a hundred surgical patients with localized non-small cell lung cancer who had their tumors resected. A total of some 56 patients were included in the paired tumor versus uninvolved lung comparison of immunoSEQ T-cell fraction. The investigation overall reported the following: Because different assays used different pieces of the same tissue, technical variation could not be distinguished from intratumor heterogeneity. Assay coverage differed among patients according to how much tissue was available, so only a subset of the cohort had TCR sequencing. Consistent with immunofluorescence CD3 counts, TCRbeta sequencing supported greater T cell infiltration in tumors than in uninvolved lung tissue. No difference in TCR-derived T-cell fraction was observed between the flow cytometry-defined immunotypes IM1 (good prognosis) and IM2 (poor prognosis).

The immunoSEQ assay used for TCR sequencing gave the T-cell fraction in both tumor and uninvolved lung tissue. In the paper's pipeline: For survival analysis, patients were split into high (upper tertile) and low (lower two tertiles) T-cell fraction groups and compared by log-rank test. A signed-rank test was used to check for differences in T-cell fraction between paired tumor and uninvolved lung. TCRdb stores this immuneACCESS table with in-frame sequences only. Part of the clones is absent; in the studies checked, under half of the shortfall reflects unresolved V genes, and no reason is known for the rest. V and J calls and clone size follow that table, whereas D and trimming were derived from the DNA. This sample is represented by about 9,200 clones; around 80% of them were singletons. About 9.4% of the sample comes from the top ten. Details on this clone: Its antigen remains unidentified. Qualities for individual bases were not recorded, and no much larger clone is one base off.

Taken from cysteine to phenylalanine, the CDR3 has 14 residues. The read is trimmed to its CDR3 DNA, 42 bases read in frame from base 1. CDR1 and CDR2 are drawn from the germline V gene: MNHNS, SASEGT. V was cut back by 4 bases and J by 9 bases, leaving a gap of 16 bases between them. The first patient joined ICON in the first half of 2016, and enrollment wrapped up when the last patient was enrolled in late 2018. In a subcohort of approximately 78 patients, fresh tumor and matched uninvolved tissue were collected for in-depth immune analyses, with TCR sequencing among those analyses. TCR sequencing was performed on DNA isolated from bulk tissue, without cell sorting.

The sample taken for sequencing was uninvolved lung tissue not adjacent to the tumor. The receptor's source is a human donor with non-small cell lung cancer. Here the chain combines TRBV6-1 and TRBJ2-1; TRBD2 is possibly the D segment (6 matching bases). The CDR3 here reads CASSVRLGVGEQFF. In nucleotide form, the sequence is TGTGCCAGCAGTGTCCGACTAGGAGTCGGTGAGCAGTTCTTC.